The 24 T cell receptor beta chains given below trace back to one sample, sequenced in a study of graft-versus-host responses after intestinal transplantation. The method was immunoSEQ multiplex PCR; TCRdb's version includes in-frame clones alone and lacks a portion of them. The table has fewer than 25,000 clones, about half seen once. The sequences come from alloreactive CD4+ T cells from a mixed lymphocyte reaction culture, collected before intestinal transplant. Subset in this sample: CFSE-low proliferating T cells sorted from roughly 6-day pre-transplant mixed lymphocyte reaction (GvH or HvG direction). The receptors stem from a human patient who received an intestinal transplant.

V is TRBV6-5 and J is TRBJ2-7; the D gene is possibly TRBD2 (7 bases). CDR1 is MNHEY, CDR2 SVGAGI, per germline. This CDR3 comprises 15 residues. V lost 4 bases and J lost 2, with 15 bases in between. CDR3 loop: CASSSGRGGPYEQYF. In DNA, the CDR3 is TGTGCCAGCAGTTCCGGAAGGGGGGGCCCCTACGAGCAGTACTTC.

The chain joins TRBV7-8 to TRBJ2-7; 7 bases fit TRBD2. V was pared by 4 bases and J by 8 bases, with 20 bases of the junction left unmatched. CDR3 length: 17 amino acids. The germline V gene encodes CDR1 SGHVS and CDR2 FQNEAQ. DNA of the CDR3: TGTGCCAGCAGCTCACCCCGAGGGGAGGGCCTATTTGCGAAGCAGTACTTC. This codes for CASSSPRGEGLFAKQYF.

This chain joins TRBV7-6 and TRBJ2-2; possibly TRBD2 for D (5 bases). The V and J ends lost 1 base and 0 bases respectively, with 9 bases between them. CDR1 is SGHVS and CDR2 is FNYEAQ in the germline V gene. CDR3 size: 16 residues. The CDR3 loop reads CASSLGGGANTGELFF. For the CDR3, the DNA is TGTGCCAGCAGCTTAGGCGGAGGAGCGAACACCGGGGAGCTGTTTTTT.

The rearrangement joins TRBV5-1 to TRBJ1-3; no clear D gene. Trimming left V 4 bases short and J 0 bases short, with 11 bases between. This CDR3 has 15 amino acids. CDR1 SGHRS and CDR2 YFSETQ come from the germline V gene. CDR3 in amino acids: CASSRDGVSGNTIYF. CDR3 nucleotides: TGCGCCAGCAGCCGAGACGGAGTCTCTGGAAACACCATATATTTT.

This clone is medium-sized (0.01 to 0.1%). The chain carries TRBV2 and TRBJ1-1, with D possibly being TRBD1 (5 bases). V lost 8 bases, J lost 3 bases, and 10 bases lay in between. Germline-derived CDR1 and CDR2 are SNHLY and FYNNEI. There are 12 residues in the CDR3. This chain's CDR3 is CASLDRHTEAFF. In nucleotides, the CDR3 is TGTGCCAGCCTCGACAGACACACTGAAGCTTTCTTT.

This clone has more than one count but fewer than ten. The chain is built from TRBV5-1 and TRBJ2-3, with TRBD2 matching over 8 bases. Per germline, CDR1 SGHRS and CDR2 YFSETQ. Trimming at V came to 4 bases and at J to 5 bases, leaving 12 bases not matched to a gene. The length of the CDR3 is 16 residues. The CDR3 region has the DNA TGCGCCAGCAGCGGGAGTCCGGGGGGGATCGGAGATACGCAGTATTTT. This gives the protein CASSGSPGGIGDTQYF.

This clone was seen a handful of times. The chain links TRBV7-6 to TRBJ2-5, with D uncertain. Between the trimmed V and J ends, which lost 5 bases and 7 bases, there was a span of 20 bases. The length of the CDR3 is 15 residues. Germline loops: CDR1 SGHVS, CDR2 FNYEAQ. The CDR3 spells CASSRSAVTKGTQYF. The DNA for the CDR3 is TGTGCCAGCAGCCGGTCGGCGGTTACGAAAGGGACCCAGTACTTC.

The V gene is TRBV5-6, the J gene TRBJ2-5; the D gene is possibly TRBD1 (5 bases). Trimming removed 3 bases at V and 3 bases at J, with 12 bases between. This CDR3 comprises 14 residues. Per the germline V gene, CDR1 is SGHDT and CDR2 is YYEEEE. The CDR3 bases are TGTGCCAGCAGCTGGGGCTTAGCTAAAGAGACCCAGTACTTC. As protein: CASSWGLAKETQYF.

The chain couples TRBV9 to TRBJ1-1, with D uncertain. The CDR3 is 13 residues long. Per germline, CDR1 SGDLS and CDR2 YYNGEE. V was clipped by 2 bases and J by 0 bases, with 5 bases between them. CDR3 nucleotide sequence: TGTGCCAGCAGCGTTTCAATGAACACTGAAGCTTTCTTT. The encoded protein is CASSVSMNTEAFF.

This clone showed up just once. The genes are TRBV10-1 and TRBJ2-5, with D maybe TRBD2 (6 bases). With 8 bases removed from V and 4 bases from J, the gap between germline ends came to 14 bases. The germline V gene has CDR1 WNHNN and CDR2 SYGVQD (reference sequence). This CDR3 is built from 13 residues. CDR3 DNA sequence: TGCGCCAGCGATGACCCGGGACTAGAGACCCAGTACTTC. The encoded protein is CASDDPGLETQYF.

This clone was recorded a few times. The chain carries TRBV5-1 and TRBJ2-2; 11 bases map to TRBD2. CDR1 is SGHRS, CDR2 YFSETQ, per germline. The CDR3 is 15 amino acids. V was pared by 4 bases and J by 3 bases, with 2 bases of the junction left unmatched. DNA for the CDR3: TGCGCCAGCAGCCCACTAGCGGGGGACACCGGGGAGCTGTTTTTT. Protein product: CASSPLAGDTGELFF.

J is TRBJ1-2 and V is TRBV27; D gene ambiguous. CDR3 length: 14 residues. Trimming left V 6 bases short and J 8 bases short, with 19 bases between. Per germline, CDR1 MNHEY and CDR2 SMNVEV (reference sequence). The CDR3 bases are TGTGCCAGCAGGGTGCAGGAGGGAATAGGGGGCTACACCTTC. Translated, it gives CASRVQEGIGGYTF.

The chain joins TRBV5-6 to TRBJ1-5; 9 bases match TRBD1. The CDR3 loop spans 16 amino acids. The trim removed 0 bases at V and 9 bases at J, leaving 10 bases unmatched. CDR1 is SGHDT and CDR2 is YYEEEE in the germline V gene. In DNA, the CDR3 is TGTGCCAGCAGCTTGGATAGGGGACAGGGTTATGGGCCCCAGCATTTT. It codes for CASSLDRGQGYGPQHF.

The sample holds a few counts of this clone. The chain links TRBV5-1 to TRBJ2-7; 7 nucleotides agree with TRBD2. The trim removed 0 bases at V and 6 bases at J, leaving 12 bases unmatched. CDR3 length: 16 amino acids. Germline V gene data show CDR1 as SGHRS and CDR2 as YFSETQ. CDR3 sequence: CASSLVLSGGRFEQYF. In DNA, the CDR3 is TGCGCCAGCAGCTTGGTCCTTTCCGGGGGGAGATTCGAGCAGTACTTC.

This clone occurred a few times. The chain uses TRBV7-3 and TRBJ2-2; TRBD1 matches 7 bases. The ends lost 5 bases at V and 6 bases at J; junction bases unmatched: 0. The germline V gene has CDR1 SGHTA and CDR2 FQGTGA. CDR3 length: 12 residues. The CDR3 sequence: CASSGTAGELFF. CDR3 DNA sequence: TGTGCCAGCAGCGGGACAGCCGGGGAGCTGTTTTTT.

For the CDR3, the DNA is TGTGCCAGCAGCTTACCAGGGGTTTTATCAGATACGCAGTATTTT. It specifies CASSLPGVLSDTQYF. This chain connects TRBV5-6 to TRBJ2-3; TRBD1 is a possible D gene (6 bases). Trimming cost V 2 bases and J 4 bases, with 14 bases left between them. CDR1 and CDR2 (germline): SGHDT, YYEEEE. This CDR3 contains 15 residues.

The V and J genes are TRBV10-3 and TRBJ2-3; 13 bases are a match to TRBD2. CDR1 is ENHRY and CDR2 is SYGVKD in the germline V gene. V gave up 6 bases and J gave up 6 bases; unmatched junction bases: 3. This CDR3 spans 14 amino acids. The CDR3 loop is CAIRPGLAGDTQYF. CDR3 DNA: TGTGCCATCAGACCGGGACTAGCGGGGGATACGCAGTATTTT.

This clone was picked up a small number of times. CDR3: CASSFGTEAFF. For the CDR3, the DNA is TGTGCCAGCAGTTTCGGGACTGAAGCTTTCTTT. This sequence joins TRBV6-1 and TRBJ1-1; D gene uncertain. The CDR3 has 11 residues. V dropped 5 bases and J dropped 5 bases, with 6 bases sitting between them. Germline V gene data show CDR1 as MNHNS and CDR2 as SASEGT.

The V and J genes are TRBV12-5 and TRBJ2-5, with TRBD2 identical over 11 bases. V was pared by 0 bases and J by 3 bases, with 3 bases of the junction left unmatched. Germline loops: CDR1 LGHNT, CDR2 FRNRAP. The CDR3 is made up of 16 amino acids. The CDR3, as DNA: TGTGCTAGTGGTTTGGTGCTAGCGGGGGGTAAAGAGACCCAGTACTTC. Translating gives CASGLVLAGGKETQYF. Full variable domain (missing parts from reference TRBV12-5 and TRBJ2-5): DARVTQTPRHKVTEMGQEVTMRCQPILGHNTVFWYRQTMMQGLELLAYFRNRAPLDDSGMPKDRFSAEMPDATLATLKIQPSEPRDSAVYFCASGLVLAGGKETQYFGPGTRLLVL.

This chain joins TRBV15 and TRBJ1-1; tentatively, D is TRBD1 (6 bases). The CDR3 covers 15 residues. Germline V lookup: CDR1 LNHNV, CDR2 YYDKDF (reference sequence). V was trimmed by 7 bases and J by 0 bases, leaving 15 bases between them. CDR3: CATTPQGLMNTEAFF. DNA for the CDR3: TGTGCCACCACCCCACAGGGTTTAATGAACACTGAAGCTTTCTTT.

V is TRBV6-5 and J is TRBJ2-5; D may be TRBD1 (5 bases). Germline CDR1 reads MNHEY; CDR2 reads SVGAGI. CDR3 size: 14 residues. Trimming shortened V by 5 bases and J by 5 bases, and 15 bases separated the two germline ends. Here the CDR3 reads CASSPQGARETQYF. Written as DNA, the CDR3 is TGTGCCAGCAGTCCCCAAGGGGCTCGGGAGACCCAGTACTTC.

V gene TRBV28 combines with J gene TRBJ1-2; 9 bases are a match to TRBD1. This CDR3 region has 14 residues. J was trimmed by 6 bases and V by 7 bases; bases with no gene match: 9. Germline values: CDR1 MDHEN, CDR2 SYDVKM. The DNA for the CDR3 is TGTGCCAGCATTTGGGGGACAGGGAGTCATGGCTACACCTTC. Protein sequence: CASIWGTGSHGYTF.

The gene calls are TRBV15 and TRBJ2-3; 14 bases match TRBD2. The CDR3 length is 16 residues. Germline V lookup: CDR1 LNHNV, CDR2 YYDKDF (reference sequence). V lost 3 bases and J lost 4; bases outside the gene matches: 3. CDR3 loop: CATSSGLAGGSDTQYF. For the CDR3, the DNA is TGTGCCACCAGCAGCGGACTAGCGGGGGGATCAGATACGCAGTATTTT.

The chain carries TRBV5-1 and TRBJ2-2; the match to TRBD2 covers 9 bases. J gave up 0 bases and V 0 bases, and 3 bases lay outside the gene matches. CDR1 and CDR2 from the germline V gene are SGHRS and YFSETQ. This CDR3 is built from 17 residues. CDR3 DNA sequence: TGCGCCAGCAGCTTGGTCGCGGGGGGGTCGAACACCGGGGAGCTGTTTTTT. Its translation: CASSLVAGGSNTGELFF.